This T cell receptor (beta chain) was sequenced during a study of prognosis after radiotherapy for stage I lung cancer. About the research overall: Newly diagnosed primary stage I lung tumors occurred in fourteen patients, and oligometastatic NSCLC after surgical resection of the primary tumor occurred in 4 or 5.

Researchers used two-round multiplex PCR to amplify TCR beta CDR3 starting from genomic DNA. The use of primers specific to each TRBV and TRBJ gene characterized first-round PCR. MiXCR was run by TCRdb on the multiplex PCR reads, yielding one entry per CDR3 protein. The data contain approximately 23,000 distinct CDR3 sequences, approximately 42% of them singletons. The CDR3 extends over 13 amino acids. Germline CDR1 is MNHEY and CDR2 is SVGEGT. V was cut by 2 bases and J by 6 bases, with 7 bases left in between. This TCR derives from a donor over 45 with non-small cell lung cancer. This chain connects TRBV6-2 or TRBV6-3 to TRBJ2-2, with D perhaps matching TRBD1 (5 bases). Sequenced material: PBMCs, taken before or after stereotactic body radiation therapy (not recorded which). The CDR3 protein is CASSYVRAGELFF. The DNA for the CDR3 is TGTGCCAGCAGTTACGTCAGGGCCGGGGAGCTGTTTTTT.